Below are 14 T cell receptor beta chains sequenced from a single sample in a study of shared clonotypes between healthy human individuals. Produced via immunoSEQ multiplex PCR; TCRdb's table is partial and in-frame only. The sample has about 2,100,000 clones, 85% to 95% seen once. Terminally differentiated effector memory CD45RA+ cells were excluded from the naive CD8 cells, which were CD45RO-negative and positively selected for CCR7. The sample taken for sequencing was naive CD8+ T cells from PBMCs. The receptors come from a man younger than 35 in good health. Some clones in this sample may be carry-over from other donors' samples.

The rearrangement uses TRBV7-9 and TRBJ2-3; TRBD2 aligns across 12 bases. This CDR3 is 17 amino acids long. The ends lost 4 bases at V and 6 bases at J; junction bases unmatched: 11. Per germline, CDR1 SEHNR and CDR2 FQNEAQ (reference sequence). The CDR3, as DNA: TGTGCCAGCAGCTCCCCTGAGACTAGCGGGGGCCGGGATACGCAGTATTTT. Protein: CASSSPETSGGRDTQYF. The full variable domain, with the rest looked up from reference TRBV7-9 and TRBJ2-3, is DTGVSQNPRHKITKRGQNVTFRCDPISEHNRLYWYRQTLGQGPEFLTYFQNEAQLEKSRLLSDRFSAERPKGSFSTLEIQRTEQGDSAMYLCASSSPETSGGRDTQYFGPGTRLTVL.

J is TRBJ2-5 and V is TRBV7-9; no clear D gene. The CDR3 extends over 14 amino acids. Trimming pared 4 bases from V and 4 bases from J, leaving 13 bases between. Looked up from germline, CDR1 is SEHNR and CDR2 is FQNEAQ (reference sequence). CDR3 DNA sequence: TGTGCCAGCAGCTCTCCCAGGTCCCCAGAGACCCAGTACTTC. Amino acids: CASSSPRSPETQYF.

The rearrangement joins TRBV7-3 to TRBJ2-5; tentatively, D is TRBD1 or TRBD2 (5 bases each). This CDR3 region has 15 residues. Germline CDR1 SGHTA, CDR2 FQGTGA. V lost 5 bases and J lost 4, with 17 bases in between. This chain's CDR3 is CASSGKGPPGETQYF. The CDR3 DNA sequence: TGTGCCAGCAGCGGCAAGGGACCGCCGGGAGAGACCCAGTACTTC.

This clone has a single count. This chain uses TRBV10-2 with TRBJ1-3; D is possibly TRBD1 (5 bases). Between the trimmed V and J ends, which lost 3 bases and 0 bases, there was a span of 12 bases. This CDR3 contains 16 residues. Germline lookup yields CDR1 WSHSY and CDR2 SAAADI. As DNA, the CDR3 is TGCGCCAGCAGTGATGACAGCTTGAGCTCTGGAAACACCATATATTTT. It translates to CASSDDSLSSGNTIYF.

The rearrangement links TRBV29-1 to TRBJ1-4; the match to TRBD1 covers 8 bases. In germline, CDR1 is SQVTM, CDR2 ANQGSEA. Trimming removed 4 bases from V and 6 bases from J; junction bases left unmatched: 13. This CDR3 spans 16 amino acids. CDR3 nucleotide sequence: TGCAGCGTTGTAGTCAGGGGGCCCGAGCCCTATGAAAAACTGTTTTTT. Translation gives CSVVVRGPEPYEKLFF. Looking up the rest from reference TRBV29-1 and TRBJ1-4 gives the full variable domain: SAVISQKPSRDICQRGTSLTIQCQVDSQVTMMFWYRQQPGQSLTLIATANQGSEATYESGFVIDKFPISRPNLTFSTLTVSNMSPEDSSIYLCSVVVRGPEPYEKLFFGSGTQLSVL.

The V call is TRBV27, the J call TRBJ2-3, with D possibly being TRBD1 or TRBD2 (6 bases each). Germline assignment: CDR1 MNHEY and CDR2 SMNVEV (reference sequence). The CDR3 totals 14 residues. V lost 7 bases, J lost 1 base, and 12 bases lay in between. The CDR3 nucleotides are TGTGCCAGCACCCAAAGGGGGGGCACAGATACGCAGTATTTT. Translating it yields CASTQRGGTDTQYF.

CDR3 sequence reads: CASSPRTANEQFF. The CDR3 bases are TGTGCCAGCAGCCCTCGGACTGCCAATGAGCAGTTCTTC. The rearrangement joins TRBV13 to TRBJ2-1; TRBD2 might be the D (5 bases). This CDR3 is 13 amino acids long. The germline gives CDR1 PRHDT, CDR2 FYEKMQ (reference sequence). Trimming took 5 bases from V and 6 from J, leaving 11 bases between them.

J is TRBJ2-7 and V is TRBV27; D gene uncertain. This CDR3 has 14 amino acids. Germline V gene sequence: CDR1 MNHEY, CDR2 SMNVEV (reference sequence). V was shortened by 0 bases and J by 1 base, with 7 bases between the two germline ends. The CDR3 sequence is CASSLSVRSYEQYF. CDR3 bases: TGTGCCAGCAGTTTATCCGTGAGGTCCTACGAGCAGTACTTC.

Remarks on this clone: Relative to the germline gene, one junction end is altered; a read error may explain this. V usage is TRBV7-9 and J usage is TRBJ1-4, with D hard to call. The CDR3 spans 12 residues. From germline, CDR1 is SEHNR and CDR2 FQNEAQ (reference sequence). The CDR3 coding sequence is TGTGCCAGCAGGTTAGGCACCGAAAAACTGTTTTTT. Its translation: CASRLGTEKLFF.

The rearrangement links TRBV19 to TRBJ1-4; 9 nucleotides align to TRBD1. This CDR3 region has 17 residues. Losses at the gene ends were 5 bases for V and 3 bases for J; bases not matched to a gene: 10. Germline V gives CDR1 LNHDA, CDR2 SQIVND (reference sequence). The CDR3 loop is CASSPAGQGYPNEKLFF. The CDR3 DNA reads TGTGCCAGTAGTCCCGCCGGACAGGGGTATCCTAATGAAAAACTGTTTTTT.

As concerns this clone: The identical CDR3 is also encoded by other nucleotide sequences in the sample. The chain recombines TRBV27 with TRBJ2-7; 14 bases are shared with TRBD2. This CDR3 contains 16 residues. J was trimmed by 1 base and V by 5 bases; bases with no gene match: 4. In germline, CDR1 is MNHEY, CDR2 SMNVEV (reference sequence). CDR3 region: CASSPGLAGGSYEQYF. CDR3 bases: TGTGCCAGCAGTCCTGGACTAGCGGGAGGATCCTACGAGCAGTACTTC.

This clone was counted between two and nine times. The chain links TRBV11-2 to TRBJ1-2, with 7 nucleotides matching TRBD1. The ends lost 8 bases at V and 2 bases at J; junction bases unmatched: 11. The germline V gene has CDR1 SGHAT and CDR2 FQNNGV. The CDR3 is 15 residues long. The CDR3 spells CASYPGTALNYGYTF. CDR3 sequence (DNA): TGTGCCAGCTATCCCGGGACAGCATTAAACTATGGCTACACCTTC.

Here the CDR3 reads CASSPPEGLTSSYNEQFF. DNA for the CDR3: TGTGCCAGCTCACCACCGGAGGGCCTAACGAGCTCCTACAATGAGCAGTTCTTC. V and J are TRBV18 and TRBJ2-1; a weak D match, TRBD2 (6 bases). The CDR3 has 18 residues. Trimming cost V 0 bases and J 0 bases, with 15 bases left between them. The germline CDR1 and CDR2 sequences are KGHSH and LQKENI.

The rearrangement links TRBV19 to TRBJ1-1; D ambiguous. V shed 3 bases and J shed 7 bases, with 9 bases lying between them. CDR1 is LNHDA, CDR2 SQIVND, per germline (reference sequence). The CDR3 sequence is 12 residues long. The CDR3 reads CASSIGGLEAFF. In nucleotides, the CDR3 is TGTGCCAGTAGTATTGGCGGTCTTGAAGCTTTCTTT.